A selection of T cell receptor beta chains follows, all from one sample in a study of CD4 and CD8 cells across lung adenocarcinoma regions. TCRdb passed the PCR reads through MiXCR, listing each CDR3 protein once. The top ten hold under 40% of the sample, which has around 20,000 distinct CDR3 sequences, 45% to 50% seen once. The source material was CD8+ T cells from the margin of a lung tumor. The receptors derive from a male donor with lung adenocarcinoma. The CD4 and CD8 labels of this study may be unreliable. Both conserved end residues are part of each CDR3. The order of the fields is clone size, D gene, V gene, J gene, CDR3 protein, CDR3 DNA. D genes are given only for firm matches. Size is omitted from some rows. Given values are once, few, many or a class for expanded clones.

abundance: .; d_gene: TRBD2; v_gene: TRBV10-3; j_gene: TRBJ2-7; CDR3aa: CATKEGGPNHEQYF; CDR3nt: TGTGCCACCAAGGAGGGAGGGCCTAACCACGAGCAGTACTTC
abundance: .; d_gene: .; v_gene: TRBV10-2; j_gene: TRBJ2-4; CDR3aa: CGSSGVGSTNIQYF; CDR3nt: TGCGGCAGCAGTGGGGTGGGAAGCACAAACATTCAGTATTTC
abundance: .; d_gene: .; v_gene: TRBV6-1; j_gene: TRBJ2-3; CDR3aa: CAGRRGPSELTQYF; CDR3nt: TGTGCCGGCAGGAGGGGCCCAAGCGAACTAACGCAGTATTTC
abundance: .; d_gene: TRBD2; v_gene: TRBV6-2/TRBV6-3; j_gene: TRBJ2-1; CDR3aa: CASRLRTSGPGSYNEQFF; CDR3nt: TGTGCCAGTAGATTACGGACTAGCGGCCCCGGCTCCTACAATGAGCAGTTCTTC
abundance: .; d_gene: .; v_gene: TRBV10-2; j_gene: TRBJ2-7; CDR3aa: CAGSQGGSEQETQYF; CDR3nt: TGCGCCGGCAGTCAAGGGGGTAGCGAGCAAGAGACGCAGTACTTC
abundance: .; d_gene: .; v_gene: TRBV7-3; j_gene: TRBJ2-1; CDR3aa: CASSLYGMGDEQFF; CDR3nt: TGTGCCAGCAGCTTATACGGGATGGGCGATGAGCAGTTCTTC
abundance: many; d_gene: .; v_gene: TRBV12-3/TRBV12-4; j_gene: TRBJ2-3; CDR3aa: CASSLALKGAGTQYF; CDR3nt: TGTGCCAGCAGTTTAGCGCTAAAAGGGGCGGGTACGCAGTATTTT
abundance: many; d_gene: .; v_gene: TRBV4-1; j_gene: TRBJ2-2; CDR3aa: CASSQELAPGELFF; CDR3nt: TGCGCCAGCAGCCAAGAATTAGCCCCCGGGGAGCTGTTTTTT
abundance: .; d_gene: TRBD2; v_gene: TRBV27; j_gene: TRBJ2-5; CDR3aa: CARGFTSGDQDTQYF; CDR3nt: TGTGCCAGGGGGTTCACGAGCGGGGACCAAGATACCCAGTACTTC
abundance: few; d_gene: TRBD2; v_gene: TRBV6-4; j_gene: TRBJ2-3; CDR3aa: CASSDSRETDTQYF; CDR3nt: TGTGCCAGCAGTGACTCGCGGGAGACAGATACGCAGTATTTT
abundance: .; d_gene: .; v_gene: TRBV6-1; j_gene: TRBJ2-4; CDR3aa: CASSSGRRAKDTQYF; CDR3nt: TGTGCCAGCTCCTCGGGCCGGAGAGCCAAAGATACGCAGTACTTC
abundance: .; d_gene: .; v_gene: TRBV6-1; j_gene: TRBJ2-3; CDR3aa: CASGIRDSSTDTQYF; CDR3nt: TGTGCCAGCGGAATCCGGGACTCGAGCACAGATACGCAGTATTTT
abundance: many; d_gene: TRBD2; v_gene: TRBV4-1; j_gene: TRBJ2-3; CDR3aa: CASSQATSLDTQYF; CDR3nt: TGCGCCAGCAGCCAAGCGACTAGCTTGGATACGCAGTATTTT
abundance: .; d_gene: .; v_gene: TRBV6-1; j_gene: TRBJ2-7; CDR3aa: CASRVGGGPETQYF; CDR3nt: TGTGCGAGCAGAGTAGGCGGAGGGCCAGAGACGCAGTACTTC
abundance: once; d_gene: .; v_gene: TRBV6-1; j_gene: TRBJ2-3; CDR3aa: CASSKGGLAEDTQYF; CDR3nt: TGTGCCAGCTCCAAAGGGGGACTTGCGGAAGATACGCAGTACTTT